Listed here is a single T cell receptor beta chain. This specimen belongs to a study of blood T cells in healthy people across ages. With a J-beta primer mix and a sample-barcoded 5' primer, a second PCR ran about 7 to 12 cycles. TCRdb fed the 5' RACE reads into MiXCR, producing one record per CDR3 protein. Of 1 million or so distinct CDR3 sequences listed, 35% to 55% were seen once; the top ten hold approximately 17%. The CDR3 is 17 amino acids. Germline lookup yields CDR1 MGHRA and CDR2 YSYEKL. V lost 2 bases and J 2 bases, leaving 19 bases between the germline ends. The TCR sequence derives from a woman in her sixties in good health. The sequenced material came from blood. The J gene is TRBJ2-7, the V gene TRBV4-1, with D perhaps TRBD2 (6 bases). CDR3 DNA sequence: TGCGCCAGCAGCCAATACTCGGGACTCCTTACAGCCTACGAGCAGTACTTC. Encoded protein: CASSQYSGLLTAYEQYF.